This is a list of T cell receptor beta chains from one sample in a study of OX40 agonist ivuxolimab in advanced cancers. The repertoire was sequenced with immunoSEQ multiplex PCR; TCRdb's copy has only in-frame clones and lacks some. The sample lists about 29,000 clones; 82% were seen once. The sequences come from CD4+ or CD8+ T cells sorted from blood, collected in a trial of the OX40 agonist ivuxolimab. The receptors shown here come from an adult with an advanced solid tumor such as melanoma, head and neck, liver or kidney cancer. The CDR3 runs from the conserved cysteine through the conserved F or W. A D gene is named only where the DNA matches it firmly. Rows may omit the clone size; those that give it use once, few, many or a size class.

cdr3_nt: TGCGCCAGCAGCCTCGACAGATATCCCTCTGGGGCCAACGTCCTGACTTTC
cdr3_aa: CASSLDRYPSGANVLTF
d_call: NA
j_call: TRBJ2-6
v_call: TRBV4-1
clone_size: NA

cdr3_nt: TGTGCCACCAGCAGAGATTACCGGAGCTCCTACGAGCAGTACTTC
cdr3_aa: CATSRDYRSSYEQYF
d_call: NA
j_call: TRBJ2-7
v_call: TRBV15
clone_size: NA

cdr3_nt: TGTGCCAGCAGAGGCAGTCCCTGGGGCTACACCTTC
cdr3_aa: CASRGSPWGYTF
d_call: NA
j_call: TRBJ1-2
v_call: TRBV2
clone_size: NA

cdr3_nt: TGTGCCAGCAGCTTTACAGGGAAAGAGACCCAGTACTTC
cdr3_aa: CASSFTGKETQYF
d_call: NA
j_call: TRBJ2-5
v_call: TRBV7-9
clone_size: NA

cdr3_nt: TGTGCCAGCAGCCAAGGCTCCTGGGCTCCAAGACAGGGAGAGACCCAGTACTTC
cdr3_aa: CASSQGSWAPRQGETQYF
d_call: TRBD1
j_call: TRBJ2-5
v_call: TRBV14
clone_size: NA

cdr3_nt: TGTGCCAGCAGCACAATAGGGGGCTACACCTTC
cdr3_aa: CASSTIGGYTF
d_call: NA
j_call: TRBJ1-2
v_call: TRBV5-6
clone_size: NA

cdr3_nt: TGTGCCAGCAGCCGGGTGGATGTAGCCAAAAACATTCAGTACTTC
cdr3_aa: CASSRVDVAKNIQYF
d_call: NA
j_call: TRBJ2-4
v_call: TRBV11-2
clone_size: NA

cdr3_nt: TGTGCCAGCAGCCAAGATCAAGGTACAGGGCCCGAGACCCAGTACTTC
cdr3_aa: CASSQDQGTGPETQYF
d_call: NA
j_call: TRBJ2-5
v_call: TRBV4-2
clone_size: NA

cdr3_nt: TGTGCCAGCAGTTTAGGGGGCGAGAGTCCCTACGAGCAGTACTTC
cdr3_aa: CASSLGGESPYEQYF
d_call: NA
j_call: TRBJ2-7
v_call: TRBV27
clone_size: NA

cdr3_nt: TGCAGCGTTGAAGGTCGGACTAGCGGGAGCCCTCCTCGGGGAGAGCAGTACTTC
cdr3_aa: CSVEGRTSGSPPRGEQYF
d_call: TRBD2
j_call: TRBJ2-7
v_call: TRBV29-1
clone_size: NA

cdr3_nt: TGTGCCAGCAGCGTGACTAGCGGGAGTTCAGATACGCAGTATTTT
cdr3_aa: CASSVTSGSSDTQYF
d_call: TRBD2
j_call: TRBJ2-3
v_call: TRBV11-2
clone_size: once

cdr3_nt: TGTGCCAGCAGTTACGCACAACTAGCGGGAGGTAGCGAGCAGTACTTC
cdr3_aa: CASSYAQLAGGSEQYF
d_call: TRBD2
j_call: TRBJ2-7
v_call: TRBV6-6
clone_size: NA

cdr3_nt: TGTGCCAGCAGCAGCGACAGGGCGACTGAAGCTTTCTTT
cdr3_aa: CASSSDRATEAFF
d_call: TRBD1
j_call: TRBJ1-1
v_call: TRBV5-4
clone_size: few

cdr3_nt: TGTGCCAGCTGGGGACTAGCGGGAGACGAGCAGTACTTC
cdr3_aa: CASWGLAGDEQYF
d_call: TRBD2
j_call: TRBJ2-7
v_call: TRBV6-5
clone_size: NA

cdr3_nt: TGTGCCAGCAGCTTGTTCGGGACGAACTACGAGCAGTACTTC
cdr3_aa: CASSLFGTNYEQYF
d_call: NA
j_call: TRBJ2-7
v_call: TRBV5-6
clone_size: many

cdr3_nt: TGTGCCAGCAGCGTAGCAGGGGTGGGAAACACCATATATTTT
cdr3_aa: CASSVAGVGNTIYF
d_call: NA
j_call: TRBJ1-3
v_call: TRBV9
clone_size: NA

cdr3_nt: TGTGCCTGGAGCCTGGGAACGAATAATTCACCCCTCCACTTT
cdr3_aa: CAWSLGTNNSPLHF
d_call: NA
j_call: TRBJ1-6
v_call: TRBV30
clone_size: NA

cdr3_nt: TGCGCCAGCAGCCCCCTATACAGTTTGCAGGAGACCCAGTACTTC
cdr3_aa: CASSPLYSLQETQYF
d_call: NA
j_call: TRBJ2-5
v_call: TRBV5-1
clone_size: NA

cdr3_nt: TGTGCCACCAGCAGGATTCCGGGAATGGGGGAGCAGTACTTC
cdr3_aa: CATSRIPGMGEQYF
d_call: NA
j_call: TRBJ2-7
v_call: TRBV15
clone_size: once

cdr3_nt: TGTGCCAGCAGCTTAGTTTCCTCTGGAAACACCATATATTTT
cdr3_aa: CASSLVSSGNTIYF
d_call: NA
j_call: TRBJ1-3
v_call: TRBV13
clone_size: NA

cdr3_nt: TGTGCCAGTAGTACAGGGAATCAGCCCCAGCATTTT
cdr3_aa: CASSTGNQPQHF
d_call: NA
j_call: TRBJ1-5
v_call: TRBV19
clone_size: NA

cdr3_nt: TGTGCCACCAGCAGAGATGGGAACTATGGCTACACCTTC
cdr3_aa: CATSRDGNYGYTF
d_call: NA
j_call: TRBJ1-2
v_call: TRBV15
clone_size: NA

cdr3_nt: TGTGCCAGCAGCGTAGCTTACAGGGGGGCTGAAGCTTTCTTT
cdr3_aa: CASSVAYRGAEAFF
d_call: TRBD1
j_call: TRBJ1-1
v_call: TRBV9
clone_size: large

cdr3_nt: TGTGCCATCAGACGCCAAACCGGGACAGGGATGGGGACTGAAGCTTTCTTT
cdr3_aa: CAIRRQTGTGMGTEAFF
d_call: TRBD1
j_call: TRBJ1-1
v_call: TRBV10-3
clone_size: NA

cdr3_nt: TGTGCCAGCGGCTGGTTGGAGGGCAATCAGCCCCAGCATTTT
cdr3_aa: CASGWLEGNQPQHF
d_call: NA
j_call: TRBJ1-5
v_call: TRBV7-2
clone_size: NA

cdr3_nt: TGTGCCAGCAGTTCCGGGACAGGGGCCAAAAACATTCAGTACTTC
cdr3_aa: CASSSGTGAKNIQYF
d_call: TRBD1
j_call: TRBJ2-4
v_call: TRBV28
clone_size: NA

cdr3_nt: TGTGCCAGCAGTGCCAGGGGAGGGCCCCAGGAGACCCAGTACTTC
cdr3_aa: CASSARGGPQETQYF
d_call: NA
j_call: TRBJ2-5
v_call: TRBV6-5
clone_size: NA

cdr3_nt: TGTGCCAGCAGCCAAGTCGCGGGGTATAGACAGCCCCAGCATTTT
cdr3_aa: CASSQVAGYRQPQHF
d_call: NA
j_call: TRBJ1-5
v_call: TRBV4-2
clone_size: NA

cdr3_nt: TGTGCCAGCAGGGTTGTGGGCGATACCGAAGAGACCCAGTACTTC
cdr3_aa: CASRVVGDTEETQYF
d_call: NA
j_call: TRBJ2-5
v_call: TRBV5-6
clone_size: NA

cdr3_nt: TGTGCCAGCAGCTTAGGGTGGAAGGGGTCCTACGAGCAGTACTTC
cdr3_aa: CASSLGWKGSYEQYF
d_call: NA
j_call: TRBJ2-7
v_call: TRBV7-9
clone_size: once

cdr3_nt: TGTGCCAGCTCCCACGCAGAAGCTAGCGGGCGGTCCTACGAGCAGTACTTC
cdr3_aa: CASSHAEASGRSYEQYF
d_call: TRBD2
j_call: TRBJ2-7
v_call: TRBV2
clone_size: NA

cdr3_nt: TGTGCCAGCAGCCCGAGGACGGATTTCTACGAGCAGTACTTC
cdr3_aa: CASSPRTDFYEQYF
d_call: NA
j_call: TRBJ2-7
v_call: TRBV9
clone_size: NA

cdr3_nt: TGTGCCAGCAGCTCCTTGACTAGCGGCTACGAGCAGTACTTC
cdr3_aa: CASSSLTSGYEQYF
d_call: TRBD2
j_call: TRBJ2-7
v_call: TRBV5-6
clone_size: NA

cdr3_nt: TGTGCCAGCAGCTCCCCCCAGACAGGGGCTAAAAATGAGCAGTTCTTC
cdr3_aa: CASSSPQTGAKNEQFF
d_call: TRBD1
j_call: TRBJ2-1
v_call: TRBV7-9
clone_size: NA

cdr3_nt: TGTGCCAGCAGCAGCTCGGACCCTTTCTACAATGAGCAGTTCTTC
cdr3_aa: CASSSSDPFYNEQFF
d_call: NA
j_call: TRBJ2-1
v_call: TRBV13
clone_size: NA

cdr3_nt: TGTGCCAGCAGTTTTAGGGCCGCGCGCACAACCGGGACAGATACGCAGTATTTT
cdr3_aa: CASSFRAARTTGTDTQYF
d_call: NA
j_call: TRBJ2-3
v_call: TRBV27
clone_size: NA

cdr3_nt: TGTGCCAGCAGCGCTCCTGGGACAGTGGAGTTTTTT
cdr3_aa: CASSAPGTVEFF
d_call: TRBD1
j_call: TRBJ1-4
v_call: TRBV7-9
clone_size: NA

cdr3_nt: TGTGTCAGCAAGCGGGGACAGACTCTTGACTATGGCTACACCTTC
cdr3_aa: CVSKRGQTLDYGYTF
d_call: TRBD1
j_call: TRBJ1-2
v_call: TRBV27
clone_size: NA

cdr3_nt: TGTGCCAGCAGCCCCCGGGACGTCAACTATGGCTACACCTTC
cdr3_aa: CASSPRDVNYGYTF
d_call: NA
j_call: TRBJ1-2
v_call: TRBV5-5
clone_size: NA

cdr3_nt: TGTGCCAGCAGTGACTACGAGCAGTACTTC
cdr3_aa: CASSDYEQYF
d_call: NA
j_call: TRBJ2-7
v_call: TRBV6-1
clone_size: few

cdr3_nt: TGTGCCAGCAGCTTCAGGGGCGAGCAGTACTTC
cdr3_aa: CASSFRGEQYF
d_call: NA
j_call: TRBJ2-7
v_call: TRBV7-6
clone_size: NA

cdr3_nt: TGTGCCAGCAGTGGCCACTCGAGCTCCTACGAGCAGTACTTC
cdr3_aa: CASSGHSSSYEQYF
d_call: NA
j_call: TRBJ2-7
v_call: TRBV28
clone_size: NA